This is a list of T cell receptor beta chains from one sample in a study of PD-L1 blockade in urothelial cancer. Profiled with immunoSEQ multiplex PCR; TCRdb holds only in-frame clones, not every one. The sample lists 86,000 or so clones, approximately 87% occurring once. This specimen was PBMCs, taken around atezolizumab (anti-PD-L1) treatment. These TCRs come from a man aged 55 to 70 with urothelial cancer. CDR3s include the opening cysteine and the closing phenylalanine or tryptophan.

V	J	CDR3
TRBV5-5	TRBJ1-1	CASSLHQEAFF
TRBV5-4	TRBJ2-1	CASSGPLGANEQFF
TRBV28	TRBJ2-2	CASNYLHSGELFF
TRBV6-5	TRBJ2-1	CASTSSRGRALEQFF
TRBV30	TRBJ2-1	CAWRGGATLNEQFF
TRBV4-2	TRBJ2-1	CASSLRIDSYNEQFF
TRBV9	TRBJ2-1	CASSEQRERNEQFF
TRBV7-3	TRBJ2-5	CASSWTPQETQYF
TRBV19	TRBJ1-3	CASSFSDGNTIYF
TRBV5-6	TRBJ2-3	CASSLLSLAGDTQYF
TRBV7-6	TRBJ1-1	CASSSPRRGNTEAFF
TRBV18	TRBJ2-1	CASSPGTSGRVYEQFF
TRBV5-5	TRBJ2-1	CASSSTRGGINEQFF
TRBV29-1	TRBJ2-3	CSVRLAGMGDTQYF
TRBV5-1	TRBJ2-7	CASSLGLAGTYEQYF
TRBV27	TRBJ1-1	CASSSSRTVSRNTEAFF
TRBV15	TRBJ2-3	CATSGTRKSAGDTQYF
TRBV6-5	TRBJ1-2	CASSYMAGAGYGYTF
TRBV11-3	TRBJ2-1	CASSLGLADISYNEQFF
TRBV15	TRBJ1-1	CATSRDGTDKAFF
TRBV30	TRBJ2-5	CAWSARTFQYF
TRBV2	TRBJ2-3	CASSEAWLAGDTTDTQYF
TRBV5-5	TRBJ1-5	CASRVTGSRNQPQHF
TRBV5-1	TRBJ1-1	CASEQGVNTEAFF
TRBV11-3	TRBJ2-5	CASSLSPSTAQYF
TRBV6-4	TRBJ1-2	CASSEVQGLGGYTF
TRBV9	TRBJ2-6	CASSVEGGAGANVLTF
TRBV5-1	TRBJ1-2	CASSRNPGSYGYTF
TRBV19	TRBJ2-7	CASSGSGGYEQYF
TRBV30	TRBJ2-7	CAWRPGVYEQYF
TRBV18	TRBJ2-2	CASSISAGELFF
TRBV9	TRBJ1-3	CASSGGLQSSGNTIYF
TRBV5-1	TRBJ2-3	CASSLASSGSTDTQYF
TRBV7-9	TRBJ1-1	CASRYDGHQNTEAFF
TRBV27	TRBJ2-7	CASRDRATEQYF
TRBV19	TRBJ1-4	CASSIDLQDYEKLFF
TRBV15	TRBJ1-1	CATSRDVATEAFF
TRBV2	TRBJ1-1	CASGSSGRRTEAFF
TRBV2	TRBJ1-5	CASSRSTTLNQPQHF
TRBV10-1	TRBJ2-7	CASSHPRGTTYEQYF
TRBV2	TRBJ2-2	CASSDRDRGTGELFF
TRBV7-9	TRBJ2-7	CASSLTTAYEQYF
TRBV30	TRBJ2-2	CASLSGTGVGWTGELFF
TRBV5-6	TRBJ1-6	CASSLSYGARDSPLHF
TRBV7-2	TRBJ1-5	CASSFGGDQPQHF
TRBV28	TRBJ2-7	CASRVAGGFSYEQYF
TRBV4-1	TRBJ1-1	CASSQLQGKNTEAFF
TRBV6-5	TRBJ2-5	CASSYGIAGFQETQYF
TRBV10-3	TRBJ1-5	CAISEVGQGEGNQPQHF
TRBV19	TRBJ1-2	CASSIFGGDYGYTF
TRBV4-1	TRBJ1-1	CASSQEGARSNTEAFF
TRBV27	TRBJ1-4	CASSSQGKEKLFF
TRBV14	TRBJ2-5	CASSSQGGWETQYF
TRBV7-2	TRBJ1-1	CASSFRGRVTEAFF
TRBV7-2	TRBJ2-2	CASSPYLGPDTGELFF
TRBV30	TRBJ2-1	CAWSVHRGLAGDGKQFF
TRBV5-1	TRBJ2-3	CASSSPGAGGPDTQYF